These 14 T cell receptor beta chains share one sample of origin, sequenced in a study of T cells expressing NK-cell markers. TCRdb reprocessed the 5' RACE reads and stores each CDR3 protein as one record, lacking DNA. The sample table sets out 300,000 to 450,000 distinct CDR3 sequences. The sequenced sample consisted of blood T cells: a sorted CD56 or NKG2C T cell subset, CD4+ or CD8+ T cells, or bulk PBMC T cells (not recorded which). The receptor set was obtained from a man aged 18 to 70 in good health.

The J gene is TRBJ2-7, the V gene TRBV28; checking the TCRdb D call of TRBD1 is not possible without DNA. This CDR3 spans 14 amino acids. Germline assignment: CDR1 MDHEN and CDR2 SYDVKM. CDR3 sequence: CASNRRGTAYEQHF. The full variable domain, its missing parts supplied by reference TRBV28 and TRBJ2-7, is DVKVTQSSRYLVKRTGEKVFLECVQDMDHENMFWYRQDPGLGLRLIYFSYDVKMKEKGDIPEGYSVSREKKERFSLILESASTNQTSMYLCASNRRGTAYEQHFGPGTRLTVT.

The chain's CDR3 is CSASRPGGNYGYTF. The chain joins TRBV20-1 to TRBJ1-2. The CDR3 contains 14 residues. Germline values: CDR1 DFQATT, CDR2 SNEGSKA (reference sequence).

This chain uses TRBV3-1 with TRBJ2-7. CDR1 is LGHDT and CDR2 is YNNKEL in the germline V gene (reference sequence). The CDR3 is made up of 15 amino acids. CDR3: CASSQQWVGTYEQYF.

This CDR3 reads CASSLPGKAYEQYF. This chain uses TRBV13 with TRBJ2-7; TCRdb reports TRBD1, a call that lacks DNA to check it against. The CDR3 extends over 14 amino acids. Germline V gives CDR1 PRHDT, CDR2 FYEKMQ (reference sequence).

The chain joins TRBV4-1 to TRBJ2-3; there is no DNA to check the TCRdb D call of TRBD2. The germline gives CDR1 MGHRA, CDR2 YSYEKL. This CDR3 region has 16 residues. The CDR3 loop reads CASSLRLAGTTDTQYF.

This chain links TRBV12-3 or TRBV12-4 with TRBJ2-7. The CDR3 consists of 13 residues. The CDR3 here is CASSLHGIPEQYF.

The chain has TRBV6-6 and TRBJ2-7; with no DNA, the TCRdb D assignment of TRBD1 cannot be verified. Germline V gives CDR1 MNHNY, CDR2 SVGAGI (reference sequence). The CDR3 contains 12 residues. This chain's CDR3 is CASKTGAAEQYF.

This chain uses TRBV20-1 with TRBJ2-5; the D call from TCRdb, TRBD1, cannot be confirmed without DNA. Looked up from germline, CDR1 is DFQATT and CDR2 is SNEGSKA (reference sequence). This CDR3 has 14 amino acids. The CDR3 is CSADVSGFTETQYF.

This chain links TRBV3-1 with TRBJ2-3; as DNA is missing, the TRBD2 call by TCRdb cannot be tested. The germline CDR1 and CDR2 sequences are LGHDT and YNNKEL (reference sequence). CDR3 size: 18 residues. The CDR3 loop reads CASSQGLIAGGTIDTQYF.

This chain joins TRBV12-5 and TRBJ2-1; with no DNA, the TCRdb D assignment of TRBD2 cannot be verified. In germline, CDR1 is LGHNT, CDR2 FRNRAP. The length of the CDR3 is 17 residues. The CDR3 is CASGFLRLAGGRDEQFF.

J is TRBJ1-2 and V is TRBV11-2; TCRdb picks TRBD1, but there is no DNA to check that call. Germline CDR1 and CDR2: SGHAT and FQNNGV. This CDR3 has 17 amino acids. This chain's CDR3 is CASSLGLRPRGDYGYTF.

The V and J genes are TRBV11-2 and TRBJ2-3; the TCRdb call, TRBD2, lacks DNA for checking. Looked up from germline, CDR1 is SGHAT and CDR2 is FQNNGV. The CDR3 is 17 residues long. The CDR3 is CASSFLGRGGRTDTQYF.

The V gene is TRBV6-1, the J gene TRBJ1-3. From germline, CDR1 is MNHNS and CDR2 SASEGT. The length of the CDR3 is 14 residues. The CDR3 here is CASRTQGGGNTIYF.

The J gene is TRBJ2-3, the V gene TRBV2; TCRdb calls TRBD2, which cannot be checked without DNA. CDR1 SNHLY and CDR2 FYNNEI come from the germline V gene. The CDR3 has 18 amino acids. The CDR3 here is CASSEALTSGGSTDTQYF.